The 19 T cell receptor beta chains presented below share a single source sample, sequenced in a study of identifying expanded T cells in peripheral blood. Generated by immunoSEQ multiplex PCR, the TCRdb table keeps only in-frame clones and is missing some. The data contain roughly 120,000 clones, around 89% of them singletons. The source material was blood. The receptors originated from a person aged 18-69 years in good health.

The CDR3 region has the DNA TGTGCCAGCAGTTCCCCAGGGGAAGAAAAACTGTTTTTT. Its protein product is CASSSPGEEKLFF. The J gene is TRBJ1-4, the V gene TRBV28, with a tentative D call TRBD1 (6 bases). V was trimmed by 4 bases and J by 8 bases, leaving 11 bases between them. The CDR3 totals 13 residues. Germline CDR1 is MDHEN and CDR2 is SYDVKM.

This sequence joins TRBV5-8 and TRBJ1-3; D unresolved. Germline CDR1 SGHTS, CDR2 YDEGEE. The CDR3 covers 14 residues. Trimming took 4 bases from V and 2 from J, leaving 10 bases between them. The CDR3 region is CASSAVEAGNTIYF. In DNA, the CDR3 is TGTGCCAGCAGCGCTGTGGAAGCTGGAAACACCATATATTTT.

The chain links TRBV5-1 to TRBJ2-7; 9 positions match TRBD1. V dropped 4 bases and J dropped 0; count of bases not matched to a gene: 2. This CDR3 comprises 14 residues. CDR1 and CDR2 from the germline V gene are SGHRS and YFSETQ. CDR3 sequence: CASSPGQGSYEQYF. The CDR3, as DNA: TGCGCCAGCAGCCCGGGACAGGGCTCCTACGAGCAGTACTTC.

V and J are TRBV7-6 and TRBJ2-5, with no clear D. The CDR3 has 15 residues. V lost 6 bases and J 2 bases, leaving 16 bases between the germline ends. CDR1 SGHVS and CDR2 FNYEAQ come from the germline V gene. The CDR3, as DNA: TGTGCCAGCAGGAAAAATTCGGTCAGACAAGAGACCCAGTACTTC. It yields the protein CASRKNSVRQETQYF.

In DNA, the CDR3 is TGTGCCAGCAGTTCCCTTACAGGAGGCTACTACAATGAGCAGTTCTTC. Protein sequence: CASSSLTGGYYNEQFF. The chain joins TRBV27 to TRBJ2-1; D possibly uses TRBD1 or TRBD2 (5 bases each). The CDR3 is 16 residues long. Between the trimmed V and J ends, which lost 4 bases and 3 bases, there was a span of 16 bases. Germline V gene sequence: CDR1 MNHEY, CDR2 SMNVEV (reference sequence).

The chain couples TRBV7-2 to TRBJ2-1, with a tentative D call TRBD2 (6 bases). CDR1 is SGHTA, CDR2 FQGNSA, per germline. Trimming left V 1 base short and J 7 bases short, with 20 bases between. The CDR3 extends over 17 amino acids. CDR3 nucleotides: TGTGCCAGCAGCTTAGGGTCGGGTTGGGACTCGAGGAATGAGCAGTTCTTC. Residues: CASSLGSGWDSRNEQFF.

This rearrangement joins TRBV7-8 to TRBJ1-3, with 10 nucleotides matching TRBD1. From germline, CDR1 is SGHVS and CDR2 FQNEAQ. The CDR3 spans 17 residues. Losses at the gene ends were 4 bases for V and 2 bases for J; bases not matched to a gene: 8. The CDR3 sequence is CASSSLPTGGTGNTIYF. For the CDR3, the DNA is TGTGCCAGCAGCTCTTTACCGACAGGGGGCACTGGAAACACCATATATTTT.

V is TRBV5-1 and J is TRBJ1-6; D uncertain. This CDR3 spans 17 amino acids. V was pared by 5 bases and J by 0 bases, with 15 bases between. Germline V lookup: CDR1 SGHRS, CDR2 YFSETQ. The CDR3 DNA follows: TGCGCCAGCAGGCGTGGATACTGGAGCTCCTATAATTCACCCCTCCACTTT. Protein sequence: CASRRGYWSSYNSPLHF.

There are a few counts of this clone. This specimen includes other DNA sequences encoding the same CDR3. The chain has TRBV20-1 and TRBJ2-1; D not certain. V dropped 6 bases and J dropped 1 base, with 4 bases sitting between them. This CDR3 has 11 amino acids. Germline CDR1 reads DFQATT; CDR2 reads SNEGSKA (reference sequence). The DNA for the CDR3 is TGCAGTGCAAGTTCCTACAATGAGCAGTTCTTC. The encoded protein is CSASSYNEQFF.

The CDR3 region is CASSRGRGHQPQHF. As DNA, the CDR3 is TGTGCCAGCAGCCGCGGCAGGGGGCATCAGCCCCAGCATTTT. The rearrangement links TRBV6-5 to TRBJ1-5, with 8 nucleotides matching TRBD1. Germline-derived CDR1 and CDR2 are MNHEY and SVGAGI. The CDR3 runs 14 residues. V lost 6 bases, J lost 5 bases, and 6 bases stayed unmatched.

V usage is TRBV19 and J usage is TRBJ2-1, with D possibly being TRBD2 (6 bases). V lost 2 bases and J lost 8, with 13 bases in between. CDR1 LNHDA and CDR2 SQIVND come from the germline V gene (reference sequence). The CDR3 runs 14 residues. The chain's CDR3 is CASSIRASVHEQFF. The CDR3 DNA follows: TGTGCCAGTAGTATAAGGGCTAGCGTCCATGAGCAGTTCTTC.

This clone was observed once. The chain couples TRBV11-3 to TRBJ2-7, with a weak D call TRBD1 (6 bases). Per germline, CDR1 SGHNT and CDR2 YENEEA. Trimming pared 5 bases from V and 7 bases from J, leaving 21 bases between. The CDR3 covers 15 residues. CDR3 DNA sequence: TGTGCCAGCAGCCAACCCGGTGTAGGGGGTGGTGAGCAGTACTTC. Translated: CASSQPGVGGGEQYF. The full variable domain, its missing parts supplied by reference TRBV11-3 and TRBJ2-7, is EAGVVQSPRYKIIEKKQPVAFWCNPISGHNTLYWYLQNLGQGPELLIRYENEEAVDDSQLPKDRFSAERLKGVDSTLKIQPAELGDSAVYLCASSQPGVGGGEQYFGPGTRLTVT.

CDR3 DNA sequence: TGTGCCAGTACCCTCGAAAGGGGCTCTCTGAACACTGAAGCTTTCTTT. Translation: CASTLERGSLNTEAFF. The chain employs TRBV19 and TRBJ1-1, with a tentative D call TRBD1 (5 bases). The germline CDR1 and CDR2 sequences are LNHDA and SQIVND (reference sequence). The CDR3 is 16 residues long. Trimming removed 7 bases at V and 0 bases at J, with 18 bases between.

The chain links TRBV7-2 to TRBJ2-7; D perhaps matches TRBD2 (6 bases). Germline CDR1 SGHTA, CDR2 FQGNSA. The ends were cut back, 4 bases at V and 2 bases at J, with 15 bases in the middle. This CDR3 has 15 amino acids. In nucleotides, the CDR3 is TGTGCCAGCAGCTCAGGTTTCGGCGGGACCTACGAGCAGTACTTC. It codes for CASSSGFGGTYEQYF.

This CDR3 reads CASRTRQGSRDEQFF. Written as DNA, the CDR3 is TGTGCCAGCAGGACCCGACAGGGGAGTAGGGATGAGCAGTTCTTC. The gene calls are TRBV6-6 and TRBJ2-1; 8 bases fit TRBD1. In germline, CDR1 is MNHNY, CDR2 SVGAGI (reference sequence). The CDR3 totals 15 residues. The V gene end was trimmed by 6 bases and the J gene end by 8 bases; junction bases not matched to a gene: 12.

CDR3 residues: CASRKGTGNFYGYTF. Here the CDR3 DNA reads TGTGCCAGCAGGAAAGGGACGGGGAATTTCTATGGCTACACCTTC. The rearrangement joins TRBV6-5 to TRBJ1-2; tentative D call: TRBD1 (5 bases). V gave up 6 bases and J gave up 4 bases, with 18 bases separating them. In germline, CDR1 is MNHEY, CDR2 SVGAGI. The CDR3 consists of 15 residues.

The chain joins TRBV2 to TRBJ1-4; D call uncertain. This CDR3 region has 14 residues. V was trimmed by 5 bases and J by 8 bases, leaving 15 bases between them. Germline-derived CDR1 and CDR2 are SNHLY and FYNNEI. The CDR3, as DNA: TGTGCCAGCAGTAATGACGCGGCGGTCGAAAAACTGTTTTTT. This sequence encodes CASSNDAAVEKLFF.

This rearrangement joins TRBV10-3 to TRBJ2-2; 10 bases line up with TRBD1. The germline gives CDR1 ENHRY, CDR2 SYGVKD. This CDR3 is built from 16 residues. The V segment lost 5 bases and the J segment 0 bases; nucleotides outside the gene matches: 3. In DNA, the CDR3 is TGTGCCATCAGTTCCGGACAGGGGGCGAACACCGGGGAGCTGTTTTTT. As protein: CAISSGQGANTGELFF.

A remark on this clone: This sample includes further DNA sequences coding for the same CDR3. V is TRBV5-6 and J is TRBJ1-1; tentative D call: TRBD1 (5 bases). The CDR3 contains 15 residues. Looked up from germline, CDR1 is SGHDT and CDR2 is YYEEEE. The V end was cut by 6 bases, the J end by 6 bases, with 21 bases between. The CDR3 loop reads CASTATGRPEAEAFF. CDR3 DNA sequence: TGTGCCAGCACCGCCACGGGACGGCCGGAAGCTGAAGCTTTCTTT.